This TCR beta chain originates from a study of blood T cells in healthy people across ages. Alongside a J-beta primer mix, a sample-barcoded 5' primer served in a second PCR lasting about 6 to 11 cycles. Each CDR3 protein is one row after TCRdb ran MiXCR on the 5' RACE reads. Among roughly 1.9 million distinct CDR3 sequences listed, around 42% were seen once. Germline assignment: CDR1 SGHRS and CDR2 YFSETQ. Trimming stripped 0 bases from V and 4 bases from J, with 12 bases between. The CDR3 has 15 amino acids. J is TRBJ2-3 and V is TRBV5-1, with D possibly matching TRBD2 (5 bases). This receptor was identified in a human donor in good health. Material: blood. The CDR3 loop reads CASSLALGLPDTQYF. CDR3 nucleotide sequence: TGCGCCAGCAGCTTGGCACTAGGTCTGCCAGATACGCAGTATTTT. The full variable domain, with the rest looked up from reference TRBV5-1 and TRBJ2-3, is KAGVTQTPRYLIKTRGQQVTLSCSPISGHRSVSWYQQTPGQGLQFLFEYFSETQRNKGNFPGRFSGRQFSNSRSEMNVSTLELGDSALYLCASSLALGLPDTQYFGPGTRLTVL.